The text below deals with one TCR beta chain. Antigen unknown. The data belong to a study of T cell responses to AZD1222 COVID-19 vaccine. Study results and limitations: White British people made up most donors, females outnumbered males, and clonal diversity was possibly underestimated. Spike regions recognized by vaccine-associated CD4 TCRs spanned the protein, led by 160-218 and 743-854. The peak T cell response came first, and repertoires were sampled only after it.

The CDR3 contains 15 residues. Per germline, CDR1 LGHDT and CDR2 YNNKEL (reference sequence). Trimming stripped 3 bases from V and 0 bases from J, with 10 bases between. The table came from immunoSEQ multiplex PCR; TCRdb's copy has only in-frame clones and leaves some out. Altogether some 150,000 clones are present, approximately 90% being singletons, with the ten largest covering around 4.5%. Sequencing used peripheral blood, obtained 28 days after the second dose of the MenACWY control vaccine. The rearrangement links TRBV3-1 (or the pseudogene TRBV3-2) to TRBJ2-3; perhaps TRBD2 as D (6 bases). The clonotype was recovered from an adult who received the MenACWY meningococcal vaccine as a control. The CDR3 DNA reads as TGTGCCAGCAGCCACGGGACTTCTAGCACAGATACGCAGTATTTT. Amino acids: CASSHGTSSTDTQYF.